This T cell receptor (beta chain) derives from a study of T cell responses to AZD1222 COVID-19 vaccine. Study outcomes and limitations: When two AZD1222 doses had been given, Spike-specific TCR breadth and depth rose. Only a handful of AZD1222 recipients were seropositive at baseline. Donors were mostly white British, more females; clonal diversity possibly underestimated. Repertoire sampling happened only post peak T cell response.

The length of the CDR3 is 16 residues. The ends lost 3 bases at V and 7 bases at J; junction bases unmatched: 8. Germline V lookup: CDR1 ENHRY, CDR2 SYGVKD. As to this clone: Its matching antigen is unknown.

Clones were sequenced by immunoSEQ multiplex PCR, and TCRdb holds only the in-frame ones, with some missing. The table has more than 140,000 clones, about 90% seen once. The receptor was isolated from an adult in good health. The material was peripheral blood, obtained on day 0 of AZD1222 vaccination. This chain links TRBV10-3 with TRBJ2-1; 11 bases are shared with TRBD2. The DNA for the CDR3 is TGTGCCATCAGTGACACTAGCGGGAGATTCATGAATGAGCAGTTCTTC. This sequence encodes CAISDTSGRFMNEQFF.